The 21 T cell receptor beta chains below were found in one sample sequenced in a study of beta chain features in type 1 diabetes. Of the isolated RNA, all was reverse transcribed, and so the sequenced material was expressed TCRB transcripts. Sequencing was performed with immunoSEQ multiplex PCR; in TCRdb, only in-frame clones are kept and a portion is missing. The table lists 250,000 to 350,000 clones, about 14% of them singletons. The sequenced material came from central memory CD4+ T cells from blood. The source of these receptors is a man younger than 40 in good health.

The chain has TRBV27 and TRBJ1-3; no definite D call. V was clipped by 5 bases and J by 0 bases, with 11 bases between them. This CDR3 has 15 amino acids. From germline, CDR1 is MNHEY and CDR2 SMNVEV (reference sequence). CDR3 region: CASSPVFGSGNTIYF. CDR3 DNA sequence: TGTGCCAGCAGTCCCGTTTTTGGCTCTGGAAACACCATATATTTT.

This clone turned up a few times. The chain joins TRBV4-3 to TRBJ2-1; TRBD1 might be the D (6 bases). The CDR3 has 13 amino acids. CDR1 and CDR2 (germline): LGHNA, YSLEER. The V and J ends lost 3 bases and 9 bases respectively, with 12 bases between them. DNA of the CDR3: TGCGCCAGCAGCCACGGACAGTTAGGTGAGCAGTTCTTC. Translating gives CASSHGQLGEQFF.

This clone occurred a few times. The chain links TRBV19 to TRBJ2-5; TRBD2 agrees at 9 bases. From germline, CDR1 is LNHDA and CDR2 SQIVND (reference sequence). The CDR3 covers 14 residues. J gave up 5 bases and V 4 bases, and 5 bases lay outside the gene matches. CDR3 sequence reads: CASSKGLAGETQYF. DNA of the CDR3: TGTGCCAGTAGTAAGGGACTAGCCGGTGAGACCCAGTACTTC.

In this sample, this clone turned up a few times. The J gene is TRBJ1-2, the V gene TRBV2; D may be TRBD1 (5 bases). CDR1 SNHLY and CDR2 FYNNEI come from the germline V gene. V gave up 2 bases and J gave up 0 bases, with 7 bases separating them. The CDR3 runs to 14 residues. The CDR3 nucleotides read TGTGCCAGCAGTGAAACAGGAGCTAACTATGGCTACACCTTC. Translated, it gives CASSETGANYGYTF. Based on the CDR3 plus reference TRBV2 and TRBJ1-2, the full variable domain is EPEVTQTPSHQVTQMGQEVILRCVPISNHLYFYWYRQILGQKVEFLVSFYNNEISEKSEIFDDQFSVERPDGSNFTLKIRSTKLEDSAMYFCASSETGANYGYTFGSGTRLTVV.

The chain combines TRBV7-8 with TRBJ1-6; D ambiguous. Trimming shortened V by 4 bases and J by 10 bases, and 14 bases separated the two germline ends. CDR1 and CDR2 from the germline V gene are SGHVS and FQNEAQ. The CDR3 is 14 amino acids. The CDR3 loop is CASSSDGPRSPLHF. The CDR3 DNA sequence: TGTGCCAGCAGCTCAGACGGGCCGAGGTCACCCCTCCACTTT.

This clone occurred many times. The gene calls are TRBV29-1 and TRBJ2-7; tentative D call: TRBD2 (6 bases). The ends were cut back, 5 bases at V and 3 bases at J, with 8 bases in the middle. The CDR3 loop spans 11 amino acids. Germline V CDR1 and CDR2: SQVTM, ANQGSEA. CDR3 sequence reads: CSVNGGYEQYF. In DNA, the CDR3 is TGCAGCGTTAACGGGGGCTACGAGCAGTACTTC.

This clone has more than one count but fewer than ten. The chain is built from TRBV4-3 and TRBJ2-3, with D tentatively TRBD1 or TRBD2 (7 bases each). V was cut by 4 bases and J by 5 bases, with 16 bases left in between. The CDR3 length is 15 residues. From germline, CDR1 is LGHNA and CDR2 YSLEER. The CDR3 protein is CASSPRTRGGDTQYF. CDR3 in DNA: TGCGCCAGCAGCCCTCGGACCAGGGGGGGAGATACGCAGTATTTT.

The chain joins TRBV6-5 to TRBJ2-2, with D hard to call. Trimming took off 1 base at V and 3 bases at J, with 0 bases between the two ends. Per germline, CDR1 MNHEY and CDR2 SVGAGI. The CDR3 contains 12 residues. The CDR3: CASSYYTGELFF. CDR3 DNA sequence: TGTGCCAGCAGTTACTACACCGGGGAGCTGTTTTTT.

This clone turned up a few times. The V and J genes are TRBV30 and TRBJ2-1, with D possibly TRBD2 on 5 matching bases. The length of the CDR3 is 15 residues. Trimming pared 3 bases from V and 9 bases from J, leaving 21 bases between. From germline, CDR1 is GTSNPN and CDR2 SVGIG (reference sequence). The CDR3 spells CAWRPHGGRPSEQFF. DNA for the CDR3: TGTGCCTGGAGACCCCACGGAGGCCGACCTAGTGAGCAGTTCTTC. Full variable domain (outside the CDR3, taken from reference TRBV30 and TRBJ2-1): SQTIHQWPATLVQPVGSPLSLECTVEGTSNPNLYWYRQAAGRGLQLLFYSVGIGQISSEVPQNLSASRPQDRQFILSSKKLLLSDSGFYLCAWRPHGGRPSEQFFGPGTRLTVL.

In this sample, this clone turned up once. This chain connects TRBV19 to TRBJ1-2; perhaps TRBD1 as D (6 bases). V shed 4 bases and J shed 4 bases, with 16 bases lying between them. Germline CDR1 LNHDA, CDR2 SQIVND (reference sequence). This CDR3 region has 15 residues. CDR3 DNA sequence: TGTGCCAGTAGTAGTCGGGGGGCACGTCTCTATGGCTACACCTTC. Its translation is CASSSRGARLYGYTF.

V and J are TRBV9 and TRBJ2-1; TRBD2 matches 10 bases. CDR1 SGDLS and CDR2 YYNGEE come from the germline V gene. The CDR3 length is 16 residues. V trimming: 0 bases; J trimming: 4 bases; junction bases outside the gene matches: 4. The CDR3 region is CASSVDPSGGYNEQFF. The CDR3 nucleotides are TGTGCCAGCAGCGTAGATCCTAGCGGGGGTTACAATGAGCAGTTCTTC.

This clone has only a few counts. This chain joins TRBV18 and TRBJ1-2; D is perhaps TRBD1 (5 bases). V was pared by 4 bases and J by 8 bases, with 11 bases between. Germline assignment: CDR1 KGHSH and CDR2 LQKENI. CDR3 length: 12 amino acids. CDR3 amino acids: CASSLRSGGYTF. The CDR3 DNA reads as TGTGCCAGCTCACTTAGGTCAGGGGGCTACACCTTC.

Only a few counts were recorded for this clone. The V gene is TRBV13, the J gene TRBJ2-1; TRBD2 agrees at 10 bases. V shed 5 bases, J shed 4 bases, and the junction held 8 bases outside the gene matches. CDR1 and CDR2 (germline): PRHDT, FYEKMQ (reference sequence). The CDR3 consists of 16 residues. This CDR3 reads CASSNLAGEIYNEQFF. CDR3 nucleotide sequence: TGTGCCAGCAGCAACCTAGCGGGGGAGATTTACAATGAGCAGTTCTTC.

The chain combines TRBV7-9 with TRBJ1-1, with TRBD1 matching 8 bases. Germline V gene sequence: CDR1 SEHNR, CDR2 FQNEAQ (reference sequence). This CDR3 comprises 14 residues. V lost 5 bases, J lost 5 bases, and 7 bases stayed unmatched. The CDR3 is CASSTRTGRTEAFF. The DNA for the CDR3 is TGTGCCAGCAGCACACGGACAGGGAGGACTGAAGCTTTCTTT.

This clone was detected a few times. This sequence joins TRBV6-5 and TRBJ2-3; no firm D call. V gave up 3 bases and J gave up 6 bases, with 4 bases separating them. Germline loops: CDR1 MNHEY, CDR2 SVGAGI. The CDR3 spans 11 residues. DNA for the CDR3: TGTGCCAGCAGTTATAGGGATACGCAGTATTTT. Translation: CASSYRDTQYF.

This clone has just a few counts. The CDR3 DNA sequence: TGTGCCAGCAGCACACGGGGGTACTATGGCTACACCTTC. It specifies CASSTRGYYGYTF. This chain joins TRBV5-6 and TRBJ1-2; D possibly corresponds to TRBD1 (5 bases). The CDR3 totals 13 residues. V was cut by 4 bases and J by 3 bases, with 10 bases left in between. In germline, CDR1 is SGHDT, CDR2 YYEEEE.

Only a few counts were recorded for this clone. V is TRBV19 and J is TRBJ2-1; D may correspond to TRBD1 or TRBD2 (5 bases each). V lost 4 bases to trimming and J lost 11 bases, with 18 bases between them. CDR3 length: 14 residues. In germline, CDR1 is LNHDA, CDR2 SQIVND (reference sequence). The CDR3 DNA reads as TGTGCCAGTAGTACTGCGACCAACGGGGCCAAGCAGTTCTTC. It is translated as CASSTATNGAKQFF.

This clone was observed a handful of times. DNA of the CDR3: TGTGCCAGCAGCTCACCGGGACTAGCGGGGGGTAGGTACGAGCAGTACTTC. This translates into CASSSPGLAGGRYEQYF. V gene TRBV7-2 combines with J gene TRBJ2-7, with 15 bases fitting TRBD2. The CDR3 runs to 17 residues. The V gene's germline CDR1 is SGHTA and CDR2 FQGNSA. With 4 bases clipped from V and 4 bases from J, the junction kept 8 bases outside the gene matches. Full variable domain (rest looked up from reference TRBV7-2 and TRBJ2-7): GAGVSQSPSNKVTEKGKDVELRCDPISGHTALYWYRQSLGQGLEFLIYFQGNSAPDKSGLPSDRFSAERTGGSVSTLTIQRTQQEDSAVYLCASSSPGLAGGRYEQYFGPGTRLTVT.

The rearrangement links TRBV27 to TRBJ1-5, with TRBD1 identical over 9 bases. There are 13 residues in the CDR3. The V gene's germline CDR1 is MNHEY and CDR2 SMNVEV (reference sequence). V lost 6 bases, J lost 5 bases, and 2 bases stayed unmatched. The CDR3 spells CASRTGGDQPQHF. CDR3 nucleotides: TGTGCCAGCAGGACAGGGGGAGATCAGCCCCAGCATTTT.

CDR3 nucleotides: TGTGCCAGCAGCTCCAAGGCGAACACTGAAGCTTTCTTT. As protein: CASSSKANTEAFF. The genes are TRBV5-5 and TRBJ1-1; D is unclear. The CDR3 consists of 13 residues. Germline V lookup: CDR1 SGHKS, CDR2 YYEKEE (reference sequence). The V end was cut by 3 bases, the J end by 1 base, with 7 bases between.

This clone occurred a few times. The chain employs TRBV15 and TRBJ2-7; 9 nucleotides align to TRBD1. This CDR3 has 16 residues. Germline lookup yields CDR1 LNHNV and CDR2 YYDKDF (reference sequence). V lost 0 bases and J lost 3; bases outside the gene matches: 6. As DNA, the CDR3 is TGTGCCACCAGCAGAGATAGAAGGGACAGGGTCTACGAGCAGTACGTC. Translation: CATSRDRRDRVYEQYV.